The clone carrying this T cell receptor beta chain was seen ten or more times. Its antigen is not identified. These data originate in a study of spatial heterogeneity in lung cancer. Turning to the study itself: Raw-read counts averaged over ten per unique TCR and UMI combination.

Study-level results: Detection of ubiquitous tumor TCRs in blood was higher at resection than follow-up.

The presence of a unique molecular identifier marked each TCR cDNA molecule. One entry per CDR3 protein results from TCRdb running MiXCR on the 5' RACE reads. This sample carries some 25,000 distinct CDR3 sequences, around 13% of them seen once, and the ten largest clones take around 23%. Time point reported: sample taken at primary tumor resection. TCRs were sequenced from unsorted whole RNA of tumor, nontumor lung or PBMC. Germline lookup yields CDR1 LGHNA and CDR2 YSLEER. The CDR3 is 17 amino acids. Losses at the gene ends were 4 bases for V and 4 bases for J; bases not matched to a gene: 9. The specimen comprised PBMCs, sampled at surgery. The chain joins TRBV4-3 to TRBJ2-3, with 12 bases fitting TRBD1. This sequence was found in a female donor with early-stage non-small cell lung cancer. For the CDR3, the DNA is TGCGCCAGCAGCCGGCGGACCGGGACAGGGGGCCCAGATACGCAGTATTTT. The encoded protein is CASSRRTGTGGPDTQYF.